This T cell receptor (beta chain) was identified during a study of blood T cell repertoires in COVID-19. In the study overall: The United States, Italy and Spain supplied acute and convalescent COVID-19 samples. Sources were T cells, B-cell-depleted T cells, or PBMCs; the material itself was cDNA or gDNA.

As processed by the authors: Scientists estimated how many nucleated cells there were by amplifying reference gene primers. The method was immunoSEQ multiplex PCR; TCRdb's version includes in-frame clones alone and lacks a portion of them. That table gives V, J and clone size, and the DNA gave D and trimming. This table holds 43,000 or so clones, roughly nine tenths found once. The germline V gene has CDR1 LGHNA and CDR2 YNFKEQ. The CDR3 runs to 17 residues. V shed 2 bases and J shed 3 bases, with 16 bases lying between them. The clonotype originates from a woman of 80 years or more with active COVID-19. This chain uses TRBV4-2 with TRBJ1-4, with a tentative D call TRBD1 (5 bases). Sequenced input: peripheral blood. This CDR3 is CASSQTAWGGSNEKLFF. CDR3 DNA: TGTGCCAGCAGCCAAACCGCCTGGGGGGGGTCTAATGAAAAACTGTTTTTT.